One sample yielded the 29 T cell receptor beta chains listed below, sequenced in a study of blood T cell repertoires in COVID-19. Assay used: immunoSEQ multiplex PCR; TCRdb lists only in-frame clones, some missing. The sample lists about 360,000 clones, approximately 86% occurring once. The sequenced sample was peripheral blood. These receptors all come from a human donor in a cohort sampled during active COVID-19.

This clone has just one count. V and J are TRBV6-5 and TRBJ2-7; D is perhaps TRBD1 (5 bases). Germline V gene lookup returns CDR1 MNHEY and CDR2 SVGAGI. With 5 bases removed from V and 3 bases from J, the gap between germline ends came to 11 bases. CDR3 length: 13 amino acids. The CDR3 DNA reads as TGTGCCAGCAGTAGGACATATCGCTACGAGCAGTACTTC. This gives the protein CASSRTYRYEQYF.

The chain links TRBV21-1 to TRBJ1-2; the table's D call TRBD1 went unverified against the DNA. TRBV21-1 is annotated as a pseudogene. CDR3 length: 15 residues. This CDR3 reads CASSLPRDRNYGYTF. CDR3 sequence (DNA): TGTGCCAGCAGCCTTCCGAGGGACAGGAACTATGGCTACACCTTC.

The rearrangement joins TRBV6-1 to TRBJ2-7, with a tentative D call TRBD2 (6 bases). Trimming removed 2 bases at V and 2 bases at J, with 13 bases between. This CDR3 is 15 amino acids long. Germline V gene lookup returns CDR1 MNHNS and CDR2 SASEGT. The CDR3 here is CASSEIPQRAYEQYF. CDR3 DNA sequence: TGTGCCAGCAGTGAAATCCCCCAGCGGGCCTACGAGCAGTACTTC.

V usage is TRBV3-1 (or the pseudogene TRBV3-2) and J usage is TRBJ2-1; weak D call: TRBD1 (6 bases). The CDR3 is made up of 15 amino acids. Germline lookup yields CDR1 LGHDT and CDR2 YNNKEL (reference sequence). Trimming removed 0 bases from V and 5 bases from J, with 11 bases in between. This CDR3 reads CASSQEAQGNNEQFF. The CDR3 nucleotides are TGTGCCAGCAGCCAAGAGGCACAGGGAAACAATGAGCAGTTCTTC.

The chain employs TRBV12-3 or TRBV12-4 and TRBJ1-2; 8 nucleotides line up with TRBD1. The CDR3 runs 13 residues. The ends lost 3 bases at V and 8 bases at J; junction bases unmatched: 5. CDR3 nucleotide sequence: TGTGCCAGCAGTTTTCAGGGGGCGCAGGGCTACACCTTC. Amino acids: CASSFQGAQGYTF.

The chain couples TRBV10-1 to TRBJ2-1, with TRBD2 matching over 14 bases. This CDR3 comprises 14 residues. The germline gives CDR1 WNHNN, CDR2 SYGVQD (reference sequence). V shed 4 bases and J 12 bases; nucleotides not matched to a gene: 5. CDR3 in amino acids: CASSGGTSGSRQFF. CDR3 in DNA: TGCGCCAGCAGTGGGGGGACTAGCGGGAGTAGGCAGTTCTTC.

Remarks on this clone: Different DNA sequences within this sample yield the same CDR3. The CDR3 nucleotides read TGTGCCAGCAGTTACTCCAGGAACACTGAAGCTTTCTTT. Translating it yields CASSYSRNTEAFF. The chain couples TRBV6-5 to TRBJ1-1; D gene unclear. The germline V gene has CDR1 MNHEY and CDR2 SVGAGI. This CDR3 spans 13 amino acids. V lost 0 bases and J 1 base, leaving 3 bases between the germline ends.

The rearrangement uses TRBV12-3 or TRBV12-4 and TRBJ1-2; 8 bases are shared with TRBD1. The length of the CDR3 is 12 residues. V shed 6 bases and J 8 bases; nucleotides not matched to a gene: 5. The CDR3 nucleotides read TGTGCCAGCAGCCTGGGACAGGTGGGCTACACCTTC. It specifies CASSLGQVGYTF.

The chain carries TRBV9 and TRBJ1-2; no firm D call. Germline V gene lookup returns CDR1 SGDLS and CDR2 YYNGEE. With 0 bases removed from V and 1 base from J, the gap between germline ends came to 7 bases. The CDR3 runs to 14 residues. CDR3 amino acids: CASSVGNGNYGYTF. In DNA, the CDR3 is TGTGCCAGCAGCGTAGGAAACGGTAACTATGGCTACACCTTC.

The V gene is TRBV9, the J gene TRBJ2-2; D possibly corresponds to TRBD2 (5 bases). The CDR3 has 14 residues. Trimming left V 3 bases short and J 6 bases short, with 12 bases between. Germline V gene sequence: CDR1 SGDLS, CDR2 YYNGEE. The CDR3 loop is CASSEYGISGELFF. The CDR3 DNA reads TGTGCCAGCAGCGAGTACGGGATTTCCGGGGAGCTGTTTTTT.

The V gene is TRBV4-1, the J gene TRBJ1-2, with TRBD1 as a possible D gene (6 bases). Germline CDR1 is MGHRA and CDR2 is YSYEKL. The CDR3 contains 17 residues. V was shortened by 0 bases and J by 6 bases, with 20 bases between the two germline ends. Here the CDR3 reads CASSQESGGRQSDGYTF. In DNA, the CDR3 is TGCGCCAGCAGCCAAGAATCTGGGGGCCGACAGTCGGATGGCTACACCTTC.

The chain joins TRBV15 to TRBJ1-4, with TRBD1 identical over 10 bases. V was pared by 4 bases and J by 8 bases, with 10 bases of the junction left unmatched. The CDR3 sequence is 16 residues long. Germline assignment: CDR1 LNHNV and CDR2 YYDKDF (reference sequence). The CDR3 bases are TGTGCCACCAGCAAGCCCGACAGGGGGCCGTGGGAAAAACTGTTTTTT. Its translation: CATSKPDRGPWEKLFF. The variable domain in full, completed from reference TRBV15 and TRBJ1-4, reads DAMVIQNPRYQVTQFGKPVTLSCSQTLNHNVMYWYQQKSSQAPKLLFHYYDKDFNNEADTPDNFQSRRPNTSFCFLDIRSPGLGDTAMYLCATSKPDRGPWEKLFFGSGTQLSVL.

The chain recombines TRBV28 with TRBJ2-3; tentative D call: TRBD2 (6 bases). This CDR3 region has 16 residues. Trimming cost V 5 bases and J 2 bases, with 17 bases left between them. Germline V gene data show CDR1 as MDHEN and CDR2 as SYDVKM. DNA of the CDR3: TGTGCCAGCAGTCCCCTCGTGGTAGCGGACACAGATACGCAGTATTTT. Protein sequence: CASSPLVVADTDTQYF. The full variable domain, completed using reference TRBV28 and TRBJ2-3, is DVKVTQSSRYLVKRTGEKVFLECVQDMDHENMFWYRQDPGLGLRLIYFSYDVKMKEKGDIPEGYSVSREKKERFSLILESASTNQTSMYLCASSPLVVADTDTQYFGPGTRLTVL.

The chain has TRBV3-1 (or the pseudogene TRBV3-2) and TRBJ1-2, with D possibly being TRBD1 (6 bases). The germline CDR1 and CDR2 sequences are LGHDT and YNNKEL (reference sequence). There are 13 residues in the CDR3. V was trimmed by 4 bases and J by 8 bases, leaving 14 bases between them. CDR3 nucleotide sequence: TGTGCCAGCAGCCCAAGGGGGAAGGGAGGCTACACCTTC. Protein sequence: CASSPRGKGGYTF.

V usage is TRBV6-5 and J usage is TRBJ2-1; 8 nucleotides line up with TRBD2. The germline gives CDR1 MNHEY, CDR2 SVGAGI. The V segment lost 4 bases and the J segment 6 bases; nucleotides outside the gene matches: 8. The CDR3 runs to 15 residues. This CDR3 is CASSSPTSGGNEQFF. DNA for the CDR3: TGTGCCAGCAGTTCCCCTACTAGCGGCGGCAATGAGCAGTTCTTC.

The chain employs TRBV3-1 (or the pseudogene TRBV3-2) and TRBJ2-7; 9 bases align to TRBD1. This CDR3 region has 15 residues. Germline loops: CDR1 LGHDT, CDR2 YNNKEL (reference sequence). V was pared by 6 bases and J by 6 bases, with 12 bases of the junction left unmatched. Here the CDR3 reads CASSLNWDRVSEQYF. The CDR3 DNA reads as TGTGCCAGCAGTCTAAATTGGGACAGGGTATCCGAGCAGTACTTC.

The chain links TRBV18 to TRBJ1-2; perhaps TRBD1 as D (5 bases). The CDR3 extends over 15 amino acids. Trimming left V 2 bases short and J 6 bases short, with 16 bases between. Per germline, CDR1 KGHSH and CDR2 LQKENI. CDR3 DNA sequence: TGTGCCAGCTCACCAGTTCATAGTGGGACTCATGGCTACACCTTC. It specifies CASSPVHSGTHGYTF. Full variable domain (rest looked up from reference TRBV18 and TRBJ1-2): NAGVMQNPRHLVRRRGQEARLRCSPMKGHSHVYWYRQLPEEGLKFMVYLQKENIIDESGMPKERFSAEFPKEGPSILRIQQVVRGDSAAYFCASSPVHSGTHGYTFGSGTRLTVV.

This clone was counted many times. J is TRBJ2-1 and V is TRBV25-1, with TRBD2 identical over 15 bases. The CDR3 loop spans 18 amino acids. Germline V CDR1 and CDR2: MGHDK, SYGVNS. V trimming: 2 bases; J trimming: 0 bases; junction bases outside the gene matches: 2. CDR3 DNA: TGTGCCAGCAGTGAAGGGACTAGCGGGAGGACCTCCTACAATGAGCAGTTCTTC. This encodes CASSEGTSGRTSYNEQFF.

The CDR3 nucleotides read TGTGCCAGTAGTATAGGGGGGTACAGGGGCAATCAGCCCCAGCATTTT. Translating gives CASSIGGYRGNQPQHF. J is TRBJ1-5 and V is TRBV19, with D maybe TRBD1 (6 bases). Germline CDR1 LNHDA, CDR2 SQIVND (reference sequence). The V gene lost 1 base and the J gene lost 2 bases, with 12 bases spanning the gap. CDR3 length: 16 residues.

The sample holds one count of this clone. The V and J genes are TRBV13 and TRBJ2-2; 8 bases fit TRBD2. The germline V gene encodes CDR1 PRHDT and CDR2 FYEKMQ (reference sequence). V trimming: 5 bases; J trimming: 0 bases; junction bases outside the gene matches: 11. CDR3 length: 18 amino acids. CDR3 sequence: CASSPTGLGTSNTGELFF. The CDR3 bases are TGTGCCAGCAGCCCGACGGGACTAGGAACCTCGAACACCGGGGAGCTGTTTTTT.

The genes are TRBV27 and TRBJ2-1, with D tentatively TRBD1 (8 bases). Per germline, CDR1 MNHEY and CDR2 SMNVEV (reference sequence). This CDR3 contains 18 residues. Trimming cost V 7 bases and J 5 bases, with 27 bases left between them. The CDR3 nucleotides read TGTGCCAGCACGGGGAGGGCACCCCCGGACAGGGTTGACAATGAGCAGTTCTTC. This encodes CASTGRAPPDRVDNEQFF.

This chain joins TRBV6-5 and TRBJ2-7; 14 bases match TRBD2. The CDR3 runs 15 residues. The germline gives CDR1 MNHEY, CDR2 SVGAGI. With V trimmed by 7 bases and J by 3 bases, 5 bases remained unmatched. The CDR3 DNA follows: TGTGCCAGCACCCGACTAGCGGGAGGGATCTACGAGCAGTACTTC. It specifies CASTRLAGGIYEQYF.

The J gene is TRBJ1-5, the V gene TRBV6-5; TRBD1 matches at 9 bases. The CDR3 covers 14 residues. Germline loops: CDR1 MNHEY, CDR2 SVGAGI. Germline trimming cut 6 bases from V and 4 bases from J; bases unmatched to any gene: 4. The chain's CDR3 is CASSRDRGNQPQHF. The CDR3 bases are TGTGCCAGCAGCCGCGACAGGGGGAATCAGCCCCAGCATTTT.

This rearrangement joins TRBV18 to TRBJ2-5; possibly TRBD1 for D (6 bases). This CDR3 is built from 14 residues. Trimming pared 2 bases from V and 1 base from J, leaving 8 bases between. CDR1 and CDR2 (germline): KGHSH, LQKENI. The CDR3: CASSPGQPQETQYF. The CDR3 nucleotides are TGTGCCAGCTCACCAGGACAGCCCCAAGAGACCCAGTACTTC.

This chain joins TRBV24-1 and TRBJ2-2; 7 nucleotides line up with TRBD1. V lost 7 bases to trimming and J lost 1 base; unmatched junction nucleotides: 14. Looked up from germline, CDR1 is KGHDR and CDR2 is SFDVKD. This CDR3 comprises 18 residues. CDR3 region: CATRINGTAPLNTGELFF. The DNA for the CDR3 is TGTGCCACCAGAATTAATGGGACAGCCCCGTTGAACACCGGGGAGCTGTTTTTT.

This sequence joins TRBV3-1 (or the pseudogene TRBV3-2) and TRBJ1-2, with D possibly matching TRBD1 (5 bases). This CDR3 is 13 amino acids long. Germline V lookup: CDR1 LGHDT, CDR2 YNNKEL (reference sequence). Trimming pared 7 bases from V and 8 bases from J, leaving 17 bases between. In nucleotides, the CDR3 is TGTGCCAGCAACCTGGGGGGAAATGGAGGCTACACCTTC. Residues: CASNLGGNGGYTF.

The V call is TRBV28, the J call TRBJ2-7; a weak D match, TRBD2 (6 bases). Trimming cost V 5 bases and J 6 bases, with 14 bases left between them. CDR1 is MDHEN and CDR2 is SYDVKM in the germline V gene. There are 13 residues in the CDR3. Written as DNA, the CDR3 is TGTGCCAGCAGTGGGGGGACCGCGAGCGAGCAGTACTTC. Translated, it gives CASSGGTASEQYF.

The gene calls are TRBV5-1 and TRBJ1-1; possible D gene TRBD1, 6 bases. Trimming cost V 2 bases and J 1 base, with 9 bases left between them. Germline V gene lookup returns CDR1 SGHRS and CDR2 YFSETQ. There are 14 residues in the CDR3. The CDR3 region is CASSLRGQNTEAFF. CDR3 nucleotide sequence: TGCGCCAGCAGCTTAAGGGGACAGAACACTGAAGCTTTCTTT.

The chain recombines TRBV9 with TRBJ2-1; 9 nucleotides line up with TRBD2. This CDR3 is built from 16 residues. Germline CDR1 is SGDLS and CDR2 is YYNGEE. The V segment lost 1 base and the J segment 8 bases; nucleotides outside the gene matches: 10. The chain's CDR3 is CASSVYWREGRDEQFF. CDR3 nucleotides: TGTGCCAGCAGCGTATATTGGCGGGAGGGCCGCGATGAGCAGTTCTTC.